The 19 T cell receptor beta chains reported below all come from one sample, sequenced in a study of shared clonotypes between healthy human individuals. Naivety among CD8 cells was defined by CD45RO negativity and positive CCR7 selection, thereby excluding terminally differentiated effector memory CD45RA+ cells. The table came from immunoSEQ multiplex PCR; TCRdb's copy has only in-frame clones and leaves some out. This sample yields millions of clones, of which just under 95% are seen a single time; 1.1% belongs to the top ten. Sequences were obtained from naive CD8+ T cells sorted from blood. These TCRs come from a man aged 18 to 30 in good health.

This chain connects TRBV6-9 to TRBJ1-5; a possible D gene is TRBD1 (5 bases). This CDR3 region has 18 residues. The V gene's germline CDR1 is MNHGY and CDR2 SVAAGI. V was trimmed by 6 bases and J by 0 bases, leaving 21 bases between them. The CDR3 reads CASSGLMPGHYSNQPQHF. The CDR3 bases are TGTGCCAGCAGCGGTTTGATGCCCGGACACTATAGCAATCAGCCCCAGCATTTT.

The sample holds a few counts of this clone. The V gene is TRBV27, the J gene TRBJ1-1, with 7 bases fitting TRBD1. After removal of 2 bases from V and 5 bases from J, the junction contained 5 bases not matched to a gene. Germline V lookup: CDR1 MNHEY, CDR2 SMNVEV (reference sequence). The CDR3 length is 14 residues. Here the CDR3 reads CASSLGAGGTEAFF. The CDR3 DNA is TGTGCCAGCAGTTTAGGGGCAGGGGGAACTGAAGCTTTCTTT.

The CDR3: CASSLGTDRNIQYF. As DNA, the CDR3 is TGTGCCAGCAGCTTAGGGACAGACCGAAACATTCAGTACTTC. J is TRBJ2-4 and V is TRBV7-9, with a possible D match to TRBD1 (6 bases). The CDR3 contains 14 residues. CDR1 is SEHNR and CDR2 is FQNEAQ in the germline V gene (reference sequence). V was pared by 1 base and J by 6 bases, with 10 bases between. The variable domain in full, with the rest retrieved from reference TRBV7-9 and TRBJ2-4, is DTGVSQNPRHKITKRGQNVTFRCDPISEHNRLYWYRQTLGQGPEFLTYFQNEAQLEKSRLLSDRFSAERPKGSFSTLEIQRTEQGDSAMYLCASSLGTDRNIQYFGAGTRLSVL.

This clone was seen only once. The V call is TRBV2, the J call TRBJ2-1; 8 bases are shared with TRBD1. J lost 8 bases, V lost 5 bases, and 17 bases had no gene match. Germline V gives CDR1 SNHLY, CDR2 FYNNEI. The CDR3 spans 17 residues. CDR3 sequence (DNA): TGTGCCAGCAGTAAGACCCCCGGGACAGGTGATTTTGATGAGCAGTTCTTC. This translates into CASSKTPGTGDFDEQFF.

The chain links TRBV6-5 to TRBJ1-2; 10 bases are a match to TRBD1. This CDR3 is 15 amino acids long. CDR1 is MNHEY, CDR2 SVGAGI, per germline. Trimming took 6 bases from V and 3 from J; bases not matched to a gene: 7. This chain's CDR3 is CASSTLDRGDYGYTF. The CDR3 DNA reads as TGTGCCAGCAGCACCCTGGACAGGGGGGACTATGGCTACACCTTC.

V is TRBV4-3 and J is TRBJ2-2, with TRBD2 as a possible D gene (6 bases). CDR1 is LGHNA and CDR2 is YSLEER in the germline V gene. V gave up 1 base and J gave up 7 bases, with 16 bases separating them. This CDR3 has 16 residues. In DNA form, the CDR3 reads TGCGCCAGCAGCCAAGGACTAGGGGAGCTGATCGGGGAGCTGTTTTTT. Encoded protein: CASSQGLGELIGELFF.

The chain is built from TRBV6-5 and TRBJ2-7; tentatively, D is TRBD2 (5 bases). This CDR3 has 15 amino acids. In germline, CDR1 is MNHEY, CDR2 SVGAGI. V lost 4 bases to trimming and J lost 3 bases, with 16 bases between them. The CDR3 sequence: CASSSLAAVGYEQYF. The CDR3 DNA is TGTGCCAGCAGTTCCCTGGCAGCGGTGGGCTACGAGCAGTACTTC.

CDR3 sequence: CASSVAGRGGYEQYF. The CDR3 coding sequence is TGTGCCAGCAGCGTAGCGGGCAGGGGAGGCTACGAGCAGTACTTC. The chain employs TRBV9 and TRBJ2-7; D may match TRBD1 or TRBD2 (6 bases each). The CDR3 consists of 15 residues. The V gene lost 0 bases and the J gene lost 3 bases, with 13 bases spanning the gap. Germline V gives CDR1 SGDLS, CDR2 YYNGEE.

The CDR3 sequence is CASSPLDLNTEAFF. DNA for the CDR3: TGTGCCAGCAGCCCCCTAGACCTAAACACTGAAGCTTTCTTT. This chain links TRBV9 with TRBJ1-1; D call uncertain. This CDR3 spans 14 amino acids. The ends were cut back, 4 bases at V and 2 bases at J, with 12 bases in the middle. Per the germline V gene, CDR1 is SGDLS and CDR2 is YYNGEE.

V and J are TRBV4-3 and TRBJ2-5; 11 bases agree with TRBD2. Per germline, CDR1 LGHNA and CDR2 YSLEER. V dropped 0 bases and J dropped 4; count of bases not matched to a gene: 7. The CDR3 spans 17 residues. The CDR3 DNA is TGCGCCAGCAGCCAAGATAGTACTAGCGGGAGCGGAGAGACCCAGTACTTC. Protein product: CASSQDSTSGSGETQYF.

The chain recombines TRBV11-2 with TRBJ1-5; D unresolved. The V gene's germline CDR1 is SGHAT and CDR2 FQNNGV. Trimming removed 6 bases from V and 5 bases from J, with 14 bases in between. There are 14 residues in the CDR3. CDR3 in DNA: TGTGCCAGCAGTTATGGCCCACCGGATCAGCCCCAGCATTTT. Translation: CASSYGPPDQPQHF.

The chain links TRBV30 to TRBJ2-7; 9 bases agree with TRBD1. The germline gives CDR1 GTSNPN, CDR2 SVGIG (reference sequence). Trimming took 2 bases from V and 0 from J; bases not matched to a gene: 5. CDR3 length: 15 residues. The CDR3: CAWSIGQGSSYEQYF. The CDR3 nucleotides are TGTGCCTGGAGTATAGGACAGGGGAGCTCCTACGAGCAGTACTTC.

V usage is TRBV30 and J usage is TRBJ1-6; no clear D gene. V gave up 3 bases and J gave up 11 bases, with 17 bases separating them. The germline V gene encodes CDR1 GTSNPN and CDR2 SVGIG (reference sequence). CDR3 size: 14 residues. CDR3 DNA sequence: TGTGCCTGGAGCCTACTGGACCTTTACCCACCCCTCCACTTT. Translation: CAWSLLDLYPPLHF.

The V and J genes are TRBV30 and TRBJ2-1; TRBD2 matches 9 bases. This CDR3 region has 15 residues. Trimming cost V 1 base and J 5 bases; bases outside gene matches: 6. CDR1 is GTSNPN, CDR2 SVGIG, per germline (reference sequence). DNA for the CDR3: TGTGCCTGGAGTGGGTTGCGGGGGGGAAACAATGAGCAGTTCTTC. This sequence encodes CAWSGLRGGNNEQFF.

J is TRBJ2-7 and V is TRBV6-6; D is possibly TRBD1 (5 bases). Trimming took 5 bases from V and 4 from J, leaving 18 bases between them. Germline-derived CDR1 and CDR2 are MNHNY and SVGAGI (reference sequence). CDR3 length: 15 residues. The DNA for the CDR3 is TGTGCCAGCAGTCCCAGACAGCAAGAGTTTTACGAGCAGTACTTC. Its translation is CASSPRQQEFYEQYF.

The count of this clone is one. The rearrangement links TRBV10-1 to TRBJ2-7; 7 bases agree with TRBD1. The V and J ends lost 5 bases and 2 bases, in that order; junction bases with no gene match: 9. Germline V gives CDR1 WNHNN, CDR2 SYGVQD (reference sequence). CDR3 size: 15 residues. CDR3 amino acids: CASSRDSQGAYEQYF. In DNA, the CDR3 is TGCGCCAGCAGTCGGGACAGCCAGGGAGCCTACGAGCAGTACTTC.

The J gene is TRBJ2-2, the V gene TRBV9, with D tentatively TRBD1 (6 bases). The V end was cut by 0 bases, the J end by 8 bases, with 20 bases between. This CDR3 is 17 amino acids long. Germline V gene lookup returns CDR1 SGDLS and CDR2 YYNGEE. The CDR3 coding sequence is TGTGCCAGCAGCGTAGCCGACAGGTATCAAATCTCTGGGGAGCTGTTTTTT. Translation gives CASSVADRYQISGELFF.

This sequence joins TRBV7-2 and TRBJ2-7, with unresolved D. The length of the CDR3 is 15 residues. V gave up 5 bases and J gave up 0 bases, with 14 bases separating them. CDR1 is SGHTA, CDR2 FQGNSA, per germline. The CDR3: CASSPPGESSYEQYF. The CDR3 DNA reads as TGTGCCAGCAGCCCCCCCGGTGAAAGCTCCTACGAGCAGTACTTC.

In nucleotides, the CDR3 is TGCGCCAGCAGCCAAGTACTGGGGTTAAGGGAGACCCAGTACTTC. It yields the protein CASSQVLGLRETQYF. The chain recombines TRBV4-1 with TRBJ2-5; no definite D call. The germline V gene has CDR1 MGHRA and CDR2 YSYEKL. This CDR3 is 15 amino acids long. Trimming left V 1 base short and J 5 bases short, with 14 bases between.